This T cell receptor beta chain is from a study of T cell responses to AZD1222 COVID-19 vaccine. Findings of the study overall: Possibly, clonal diversity was underestimated; donors were largely white British and included more females. Spike was spanned by vaccine-associated CD4 TCRs, with dominance at 160-218 and 743-854. Baseline seropositivity characterized only six AZD1222 recipients.

A remark on this clone: Its antigen remains unidentified.

The protocol was immunoSEQ multiplex PCR, while the TCRdb copy is restricted to in-frame clones and leaves out a portion. The sample gives approximately 81,000 clones, about nine tenths of which show up once; 3.5% to 5.5% is in the top ten. V lost 3 bases and J 4 bases, leaving 12 bases between the germline ends. The V gene's germline CDR1 is WSHSY and CDR2 SAAADI. The length of the CDR3 is 14 residues. This material consisted of peripheral blood, taken on day 0 of MenACWY control vaccination. The sequence came from an adult in good health. The chain carries TRBV10-2 and TRBJ1-2; D uncertain. This chain's CDR3 is CASSDLNRPYGYTF. In DNA form, the CDR3 reads TGCGCCAGCAGTGACCTTAATAGGCCCTATGGCTACACCTTC.